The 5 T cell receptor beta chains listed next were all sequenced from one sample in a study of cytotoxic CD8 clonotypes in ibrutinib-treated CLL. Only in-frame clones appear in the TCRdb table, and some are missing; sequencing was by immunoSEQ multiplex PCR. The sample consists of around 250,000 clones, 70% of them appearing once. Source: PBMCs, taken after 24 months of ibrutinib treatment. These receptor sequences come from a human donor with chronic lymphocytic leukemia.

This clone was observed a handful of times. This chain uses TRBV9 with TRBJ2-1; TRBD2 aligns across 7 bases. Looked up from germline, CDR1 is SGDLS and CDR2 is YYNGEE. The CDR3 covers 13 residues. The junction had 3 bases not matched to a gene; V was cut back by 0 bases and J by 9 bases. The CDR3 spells CASSVGGGSEQFF. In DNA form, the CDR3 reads TGTGCCAGCAGCGTAGGCGGGGGATCTGAGCAGTTCTTC.

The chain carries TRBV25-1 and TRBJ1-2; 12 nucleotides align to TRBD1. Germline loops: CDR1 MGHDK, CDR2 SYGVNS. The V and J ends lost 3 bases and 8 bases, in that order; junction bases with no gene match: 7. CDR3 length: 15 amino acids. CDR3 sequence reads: CASSDRDRGLLGYTF. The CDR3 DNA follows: TGTGCCAGCAGTGACCGGGACAGGGGGCTGTTGGGCTACACCTTC.

The CDR3 region has the DNA TGTGCCAGCAGCGGCGGACCGGAGGGTAATGAAAAACTGTTTTTT. This encodes CASSGGPEGNEKLFF. The chain uses TRBV9 and TRBJ1-4; no clear D. From germline, CDR1 is SGDLS and CDR2 YYNGEE. V shed 3 bases and J shed 4 bases, with 13 bases lying between them. CDR3 length: 15 residues.

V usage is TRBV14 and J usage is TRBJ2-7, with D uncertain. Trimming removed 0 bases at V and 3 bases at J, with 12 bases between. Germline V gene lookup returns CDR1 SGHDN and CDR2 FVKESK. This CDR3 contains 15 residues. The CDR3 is CASSQDGAYLYEQYF. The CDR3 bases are TGTGCCAGCAGCCAAGATGGCGCTTACCTCTACGAGCAGTACTTC.

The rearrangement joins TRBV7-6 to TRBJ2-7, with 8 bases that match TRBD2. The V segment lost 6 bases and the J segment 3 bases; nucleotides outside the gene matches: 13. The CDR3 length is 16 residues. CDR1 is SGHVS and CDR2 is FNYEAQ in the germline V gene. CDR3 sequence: CASSPTGREAGYEQYF. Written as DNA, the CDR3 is TGTGCCAGCAGTCCTACGGGGCGGGAGGCCGGCTACGAGCAGTACTTC.